The source of this T cell receptor beta chain is a study of blood T cell repertoires in COVID-19. Study summary: The origin of the acute and convalescent COVID-19 samples was the United States, Italy and Spain.

Original data processing: Amplification with reference gene primers provided the estimates of nucleated cell counts. Repertoires were generated with immunoSEQ multiplex PCR, while TCRdb's copy carries only in-frame clones and drops some. Clonal size and the V and J genes are those of that table, whereas D and trimming came from the DNA. This table has about 330,000 clones, around 87% appearing once. Source material: PBMCs or T cells enriched from blood (not recorded which). The TCR was taken from a woman aged 25 to 45 who had recovered from COVID-19.

The CDR3 DNA follows: TGTGCCAGCAGCGTAGCTCCGGACTTAGATACGCAGTATTTT. Amino acid sequence: CASSVAPDLDTQYF. The J gene is TRBJ2-3, the V gene TRBV9; D is perhaps TRBD2 (5 bases). Germline V gene sequence: CDR1 SGDLS, CDR2 YYNGEE. The V gene lost 0 bases and the J gene lost 5 bases, with 10 bases spanning the gap. This CDR3 is 14 amino acids long.